This entry describes one T cell receptor (beta chain). Its antigen is not known. The protocol was immunoSEQ multiplex PCR, while the TCRdb copy is restricted to in-frame clones and leaves out a portion. Among under 150,000 clones, about nine tenths were seen once, and the ten largest hold 0.9% to 1.3%. This sample was taken from a study of T cell responses to AZD1222 COVID-19 vaccine. The study's findings and limits: Distributed over spike, vaccine-associated CD4 TCRs predominated at 160-218 and 743-854. Only six individuals given AZD1222 were seropositive at baseline. Regions left unmutated in variants are reportedly the target of nearly half of spike-specific TCRs. Repertoire sampling happened only post peak T cell response.

The germline CDR1 and CDR2 sequences are LGHNA and YSLEER. The CDR3 contains 16 residues. V lost 0 bases and J lost 3; bases outside the gene matches: 4. The sequencing here drew on peripheral blood, taken 28 days after the second AZD1222 dose. The sequence was collected from an adult who received the AZD1222 COVID-19 vaccine. The V and J genes are TRBV4-3 and TRBJ2-1, with 8 bases matching TRBD2. CDR3 sequence reads: CASSQDWREDYNEQFF. DNA for the CDR3: TGCGCCAGCAGCCAAGACTGGCGGGAGGACTACAATGAGCAGTTCTTC.